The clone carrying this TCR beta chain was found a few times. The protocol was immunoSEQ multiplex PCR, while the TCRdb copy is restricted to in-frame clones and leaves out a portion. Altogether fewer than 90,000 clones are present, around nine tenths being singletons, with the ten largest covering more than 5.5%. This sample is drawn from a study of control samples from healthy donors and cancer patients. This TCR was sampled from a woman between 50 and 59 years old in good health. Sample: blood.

The CDR3 sequence is CASKSKNSGNTIYF. CDR3 bases: TGTGCCAGTAAAAGCAAGAATTCTGGAAACACCATATATTTT. The V and J genes are TRBV19 and TRBJ1-3; D gene unclear. V was trimmed by 7 bases and J by 1 base, leaving 11 bases between them. The CDR3 is made up of 14 amino acids. The germline V gene encodes CDR1 LNHDA and CDR2 SQIVND (reference sequence).